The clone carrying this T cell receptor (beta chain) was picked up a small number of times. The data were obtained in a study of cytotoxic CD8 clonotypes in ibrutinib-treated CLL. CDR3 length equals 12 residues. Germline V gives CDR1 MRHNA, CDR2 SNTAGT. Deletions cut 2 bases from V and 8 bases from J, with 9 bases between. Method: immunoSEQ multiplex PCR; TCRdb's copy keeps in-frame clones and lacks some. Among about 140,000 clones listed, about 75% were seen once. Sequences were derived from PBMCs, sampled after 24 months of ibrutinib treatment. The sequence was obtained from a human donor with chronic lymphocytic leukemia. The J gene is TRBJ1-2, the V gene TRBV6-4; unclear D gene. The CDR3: CASSDVTTGYTF. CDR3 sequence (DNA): TGTGCCAGCAGTGACGTCACGACGGGCTACACCTTC.